Each of the 24 T cell receptor beta chains below was sequenced from the same sample in a study of beta chain features in type 1 diabetes. Expressed TCRB transcripts were sequenced, since all the RNA that had been isolated was reverse transcribed. The assay was immunoSEQ multiplex PCR, and TCRdb's table has in-frame clones only and misses some. The table has some 500,000 clones, roughly 11% seen once. The sequenced sample consisted of naive CD4+ T cells from blood. Receptors originate from a woman aged 18-29 years in good health.

In nucleotides, the CDR3 is TGTGCTGGACAGCGGGACTCCTACAATGAGCAGTTCTTC. This codes for CAGQRDSYNEQFF. The chain combines TRBV28 with TRBJ2-1; D possibly corresponds to TRBD2 (7 bases). This CDR3 contains 13 residues. Germline-derived CDR1 and CDR2 are MDHEN and SYDVKM.

This clone was seen only a few times. The chain recombines TRBV29-1 with TRBJ2-1; D remains ambiguous. This CDR3 spans 12 amino acids. Between the trimmed V and J ends, which lost 8 bases and 12 bases, there was a span of 20 bases. Germline V CDR1 and CDR2: SQVTM, ANQGSEA. CDR3 nucleotides: TGCAGCACTCACCGGACGGTAAAAGGGCAGTTCTTC. This sequence encodes CSTHRTVKGQFF.

V and J are TRBV18 and TRBJ2-3, with a tentative D call TRBD2 (6 bases). CDR1 is KGHSH and CDR2 is LQKENI in the germline V gene. The CDR3 length is 14 residues. The ends were cut back, 6 bases at V and 4 bases at J, with 14 bases in the middle. Written as DNA, the CDR3 is TGTGCCAGCTCTCGGAGGGCAGACCCAGATACGCAGTATTTT. It is translated as CASSRRADPDTQYF.

The sample holds a few counts of this clone. The chain uses TRBV7-2 and TRBJ2-1, with D unclear. Germline V gives CDR1 SGHTA, CDR2 FQGNSA. This CDR3 has 11 residues. The V and J ends lost 5 bases and 10 bases respectively, with 9 bases between them. Here the CDR3 reads CASSGRFEQFF. The CDR3 nucleotides are TGTGCCAGCAGCGGGCGGTTCGAGCAGTTCTTC.

This clone has only a few counts. The sample contains more than one DNA sequence encoding this CDR3. J is TRBJ1-2 and V is TRBV29-1, with a possible D match to TRBD1 (5 bases). The CDR3 loop spans 10 amino acids. Between the trimmed V and J ends, which lost 3 bases and 6 bases, there was a span of 5 bases. Germline CDR1 and CDR2: SQVTM and ANQGSEA. As DNA, the CDR3 is TGCAGCGTTGACAGGGATGGCTACACCTTC. This gives the protein CSVDRDGYTF. The entire variable domain, with the rest obtained from reference TRBV29-1 and TRBJ1-2, is as follows: SAVISQKPSRDICQRGTSLTIQCQVDSQVTMMFWYRQQPGQSLTLIATANQGSEATYESGFVIDKFPISRPNLTFSTLTVSNMSPEDSSIYLCSVDRDGYTFGSGTRLTVV.

In this sample, this clone turned up once. This sequence joins TRBV9 and TRBJ1-6, with D unclear. Trimming shortened V by 0 bases and J by 8 bases, and 12 bases separated the two germline ends. The germline V gene has CDR1 SGDLS and CDR2 YYNGEE. CDR3 length: 15 amino acids. The DNA for the CDR3 is TGTGCCAGCAGCGTAGGATGGCAGCGTGATTCACCCCTCCACTTT. Encoded protein: CASSVGWQRDSPLHF.

There are a few counts of this clone. This chain links TRBV7-9 with TRBJ2-5; a weak D match, TRBD1 (6 bases). The CDR3 has 14 residues. V dropped 5 bases and J dropped 0 bases, with 10 bases sitting between them. Germline loops: CDR1 SEHNR, CDR2 FQNEAQ (reference sequence). For the CDR3, the DNA is TGTGCCAGCAGCCAAGGACAGTACCAAGAGACCCAGTACTTC. Translating gives CASSQGQYQETQYF.

A note on this clone: Other nucleotide sequences in the sample specify the same CDR3. This chain joins TRBV28 and TRBJ1-2; D remains ambiguous. V was clipped by 3 bases and J by 4 bases, with 6 bases between them. Germline CDR1 is MDHEN and CDR2 is SYDVKM. The CDR3 has 12 residues. The CDR3, as DNA: TGTGCCAGCAGTTTGGATGGCTATGGCTACACCTTC. It codes for CASSLDGYGYTF.

This clone has more than one count but fewer than ten. V usage is TRBV7-9 and J usage is TRBJ1-2; the match to TRBD1 covers 8 bases. CDR1 and CDR2 (germline): SEHNR, FQNEAQ (reference sequence). The CDR3 totals 16 residues. V shed 4 bases and J 0 bases; nucleotides not matched to a gene: 7. CDR3 nucleotide sequence: TGTGCCAGCAGCTCGCGGGACAGGATCTCTAACTATGGCTACACCTTC. Encoded protein: CASSSRDRISNYGYTF.

The V and J genes are TRBV7-9 and TRBJ1-3; D remains unclear. The CDR3 consists of 15 residues. Germline V CDR1 and CDR2: SEHNR, FQNEAQ (reference sequence). V was shortened by 8 bases and J by 4 bases, with 18 bases between the two germline ends. The CDR3 is CASGESGKSGNTIYF. DNA of the CDR3: TGTGCCAGCGGGGAGTCGGGGAAGTCCGGAAACACCATATATTTT.

V gene TRBV14 combines with J gene TRBJ2-5; D perhaps matches TRBD1 (6 bases). With 4 bases removed from V and 2 bases from J, the gap between germline ends came to 8 bases. The CDR3 covers 13 residues. The germline CDR1 and CDR2 sequences are SGHDN and FVKESK. The CDR3, as DNA: TGTGCCAGCAGCCCGGACAGACAAGAGACCCAGTACTTC. It specifies CASSPDRQETQYF.

V and J are TRBV18 and TRBJ2-7; D is unresolved. CDR1 is KGHSH, CDR2 LQKENI, per germline. V lost 3 bases, J lost 2 bases, and 8 bases lay in between. The length of the CDR3 is 13 residues. As DNA, the CDR3 is TGTGCCAGCTCACCGGGCTATGCCTACGAGCAGTACTTC. Translation gives CASSPGYAYEQYF. The full variable domain, its missing parts supplied by reference TRBV18 and TRBJ2-7, is NAGVMQNPRHLVRRRGQEARLRCSPMKGHSHVYWYRQLPEEGLKFMVYLQKENIIDESGMPKERFSAEFPKEGPSILRIQQVVRGDSAAYFCASSPGYAYEQYFGPGTRLTVT.

With regard to this clone: This sample includes further DNA sequences coding for the same CDR3. CDR3 region: CSVEDRVNGYTF. CDR3 nucleotides: TGCAGCGTTGAGGACAGGGTGAATGGCTACACCTTC. The V call is TRBV29-1, the J call TRBJ1-2; the match to TRBD1 covers 8 bases. Germline assignment: CDR1 SQVTM and CDR2 ANQGSEA. This CDR3 has 12 residues. Trimming at V came to 3 bases and at J to 6 bases, leaving 3 bases not matched to a gene. Combining the CDR3 with reference TRBV29-1 and TRBJ1-2 gives the whole variable domain SAVISQKPSRDICQRGTSLTIQCQVDSQVTMMFWYRQQPGQSLTLIATANQGSEATYESGFVIDKFPISRPNLTFSTLTVSNMSPEDSSIYLCSVEDRVNGYTFGSGTRLTVV.

The chain uses TRBV13 and TRBJ2-6, with TRBD2 identical over 7 bases. The CDR3 is 15 residues long. The germline CDR1 and CDR2 sequences are PRHDT and FYEKMQ (reference sequence). Trimming at V came to 5 bases and at J to 0 bases, leaving 1 base not matched to a gene. DNA for the CDR3: TGTGCCAGCAGCCCGGGGGGCTCTGGGGCCAACGTCCTGACTTTC. Protein: CASSPGGSGANVLTF.

This clone has just a few counts. The rearrangement uses TRBV6-6 and TRBJ2-5; D unclear. The CDR3 runs to 15 residues. Trimming removed 2 bases at V and 4 bases at J, with 14 bases between. Germline V gene lookup returns CDR1 MNHNY and CDR2 SVGAGI (reference sequence). The CDR3 protein is CASSYRRHSSETQYF. The DNA of the CDR3 is TGTGCCAGCAGTTACCGGCGGCACAGCTCAGAGACCCAGTACTTC.

The chain links TRBV11-1 to TRBJ2-7; D gene ambiguous. CDR1 and CDR2 from the germline V gene are SGHAT and FQDESV (reference sequence). This CDR3 has 15 amino acids. Trimming cost V 0 bases and J 3 bases, with 12 bases left between them. The CDR3 bases are TGTGCCAGCAGCTTAGCGAGTCCAGCTGTCTACGAGCAGTACGTC. Translation: CASSLASPAVYEQYV.

This clone appeared a few times. This chain links TRBV18 with TRBJ2-5; D is uncertain. The CDR3 loop spans 12 amino acids. Germline V gene lookup returns CDR1 KGHSH and CDR2 LQKENI. Trimming left V 4 bases short and J 5 bases short, with 8 bases between. CDR3 bases: TGTGCCAGCTCACAAAAGGCCGAGACCCAGTACTTC. Residues: CASSQKAETQYF.

The chain's CDR3 is CASSPPGGDLLYEQYV. CDR3 DNA: TGCGCCAGCAGTCCTCCGGGGGGCGACCTCCTCTACGAGCAGTACGTC. The rearrangement links TRBV23-1 to TRBJ2-7; a possible D gene is TRBD2 (7 bases). TRBV23-1 is sorted into the ORF group, with uncertain function. This CDR3 contains 16 residues. Trimming took off 4 bases at V and 3 bases at J, with 19 bases between the two ends.

J is TRBJ2-3 and V is TRBV2; perhaps TRBD1 as D (5 bases). The germline V gene encodes CDR1 SNHLY and CDR2 FYNNEI. V was trimmed by 6 bases and J by 2 bases, leaving 12 bases between them. The CDR3 sequence is 14 residues long. CDR3 nucleotides: TGTGCCAGCAGGGCTGACAGACCCACAGATACGCAGTATTTT. It encodes CASRADRPTDTQYF.

This clone was recorded a few times. This sequence joins TRBV29-1 and TRBJ2-3; D is perhaps TRBD1 or TRBD2 (6 bases each). V was shortened by 5 bases and J by 1 base, with 13 bases between the two germline ends. This CDR3 contains 14 residues. Germline V lookup: CDR1 SQVTM, CDR2 ANQGSEA. The CDR3 bases are TGCAGCGTTAAACGGGGGCTGGGCACAGATACGCAGTATTTT. Translation: CSVKRGLGTDTQYF.

The chain couples TRBV14 to TRBJ2-1; no definite D call. V dropped 0 bases and J dropped 1 base, with 1 base sitting between them. CDR1 and CDR2 from the germline V gene are SGHDN and FVKESK. The CDR3 spans 13 residues. The DNA for the CDR3 is TGTGCCAGCAGCCAAGATTCCTACAATGAGCAGTTCTTC. Its translation is CASSQDSYNEQFF. The complete variable domain, with remaining parts taken from reference TRBV14 and TRBJ2-1, reads EAGVTQFPSHSVIEKGQTVTLRCDPISGHDNLYWYRRVMGKEIKFLLHFVKESKQDESGMPNNRFLAERTGGTYSTLKVQPAELEDSGVYFCASSQDSYNEQFFGPGTRLTVL.

The chain joins TRBV9 to TRBJ1-2, with TRBD1 identical over 8 bases. The CDR3 is 15 residues long. V lost 0 bases, J lost 8 bases, and 9 bases stayed unmatched. Per the germline V gene, CDR1 is SGDLS and CDR2 is YYNGEE. CDR3 amino acids: CASSVEAGGSLGYTF. The CDR3, as DNA: TGTGCCAGCAGCGTAGAGGCAGGGGGCTCGCTAGGCTACACCTTC.

This clone was seen only a few times. V and J are TRBV9 and TRBJ2-5; D tentatively reads TRBD1 or TRBD2 (5 bases each). V was trimmed by 4 bases and J by 5 bases, leaving 18 bases between them. Germline lookup yields CDR1 SGDLS and CDR2 YYNGEE. This CDR3 is built from 15 residues. The CDR3: CASSPGTVSRETQYF. The DNA for the CDR3 is TGTGCCAGCAGCCCGGGGACCGTATCACGGGAGACCCAGTACTTC.

This chain connects TRBV28 to TRBJ2-5; D is perhaps TRBD1 (5 bases). There are 14 residues in the CDR3. Trimming stripped 2 bases from V and 5 bases from J, with 12 bases between. Germline CDR1 MDHEN, CDR2 SYDVKM. DNA of the CDR3: TGTGCCAGCAGTTTACAGGGAATGGGGGAGACCCAGTACTTC. Translated: CASSLQGMGETQYF.